Given below is one T cell receptor (beta chain) in context. In its sample, this clone was seen once. Its antigen is still unknown. Base quality data are lacking; no much larger clone is found one base away. The sample belongs to a study of T cell responses to AZD1222 COVID-19 vaccine (dated by TCRdb to the early 2020s). Broadly, across the study: AZD1222 recipients with second doses at about 4 weeks or about 12 weeks were pooled, because spike-specific TCR depth and breadth did not differ between schedules. TCR sequencing covered over 230 trial participants: 207 given two doses of AZD1222 and around 25 given two doses of MenACWY control vaccine. Trial participants were enrolled by age into 18-55, 56-69 and 70-plus year subgroups, with about 150, 27 and 61 TCR-sequenced participants respectively.

The label giving this sample's time point can be read as: baseline before first vaccination. Samples from vaccinated people were obtained from the UK trials COV001 and COV002, which included a single-blind randomized controlled phase 2/3 trial of AZD1222 (ChAdOx1 nCoV-19) in healthy adults. For TCRbeta chain sequencing, PBMC samples from trial participants were taken at day 0 and at day 28 after the second dose. The CDR3 regions of human TCRbeta chains were subjected to immunosequencing. The paper's data handling went like this. TCRs in the repertoires were compared against a reference library of SARS-CoV-2-specific TCRs that had been generated with the MIRA antigen-specificity platform. Breadth was defined as the fraction of unique TCRs that were SARS-CoV-2-associated, and depth was defined as the fraction of total T cells that were SARS-CoV-2-associated. Using the MIRA data, every spike-specific TCR was mapped to the spike region that the TCR reacted to and assigned to either a CD4 or a CD8 class. Log10-transformed breadth and depth values were compared by one-way ANOVA with Sidak's multiple comparisons tests. TCRdb carries this immuneACCESS record with in-frame sequences only. Its versions omit some clonotypes, under half of them owing to an unresolved V gene in the studies checked, with the rest unexplained. From that table come the V and J calls and clone size; the DNA was used to work out D and trimming. The sample includes about 92,000 clones, with around 90% observed a single time. The top ten clonotypes cover roughly 7.5% of the sample.

Beyond this particular receptor, the publication reports: Participants were mostly white British and included more females than males, and it was suggested by the authors that clonal diversity may have been underestimated. Because no day 14 peak-response samples were available, the repertoires could be characterized only after the peak T cell response. In the small 56-69-year group, the increase in depth fell short of significance, most likely because of low power. After two AZD1222 doses, spike-specific TCR breadth and depth were significantly higher than at day 0 and than in MenACWY recipients. The vaccine-associated CD4 TCRs covered the entire spike protein, and the dominant responses fell in regions 160-218 and 743-854. Epitopes outside the regions mutated in the B.1.351 and B.1.1.7 variants were reportedly recognized by nearly half of the unique spike-specific TCRs. Conclusions about previously exposed vaccinees are limited, since just six AZD1222 recipients were seropositive for SARS-CoV-2 at baseline.

V was cut back by 1 base and J by 2 bases, leaving a gap of 14 bases between them. Including cysteine and phenylalanine, the CDR3 has 16 amino acids. Just CDR3 DNA is preserved here, 48 bases in frame from base 1. Reading the germline V gene (reference sequence) gives CDR1 GTSNPN and CDR2 SVGIG. The rearranged chain carries TRBV30 and TRBJ1-4, with a tentative D gene TRBD1 over 5 matching bases. The sample was peripheral blood, taken on day 0 of AZD1222 vaccination. This receptor was obtained from an adult in good health. The CDR3 reads CAWSEGAAATNEKLFF. Here is the DNA: TGTGCCTGGAGTGAAGGGGCCGCGGCGACTAATGAAAAACTGTTTTTT.